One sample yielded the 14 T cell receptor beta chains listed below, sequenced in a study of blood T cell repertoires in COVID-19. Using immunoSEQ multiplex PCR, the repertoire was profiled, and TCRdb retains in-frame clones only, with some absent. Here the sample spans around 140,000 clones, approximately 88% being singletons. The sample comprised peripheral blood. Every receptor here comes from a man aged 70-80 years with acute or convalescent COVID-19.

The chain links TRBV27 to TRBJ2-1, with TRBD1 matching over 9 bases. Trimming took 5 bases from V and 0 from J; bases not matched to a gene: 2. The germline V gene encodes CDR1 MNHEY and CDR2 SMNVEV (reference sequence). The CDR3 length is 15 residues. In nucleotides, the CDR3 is TGTGCCAGCAGTGAACAGGGGGCCTCCTACAATGAGCAGTTCTTC. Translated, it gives CASSEQGASYNEQFF.

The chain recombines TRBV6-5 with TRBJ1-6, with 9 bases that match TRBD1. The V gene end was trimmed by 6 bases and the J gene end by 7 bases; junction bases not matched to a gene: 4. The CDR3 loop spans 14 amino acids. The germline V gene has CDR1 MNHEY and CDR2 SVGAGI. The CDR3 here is CASRPGTGNSPLHF. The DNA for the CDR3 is TGTGCCAGCAGACCCGGGACAGGGAATTCACCCCTCCACTTT.

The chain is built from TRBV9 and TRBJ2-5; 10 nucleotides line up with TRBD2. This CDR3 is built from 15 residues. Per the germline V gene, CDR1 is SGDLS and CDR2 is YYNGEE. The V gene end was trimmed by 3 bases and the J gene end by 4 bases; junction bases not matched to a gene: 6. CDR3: CASSGSGGLIETQYF. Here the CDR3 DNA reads TGTGCCAGCAGCGGTAGCGGGGGGTTGATAGAGACCCAGTACTTC.

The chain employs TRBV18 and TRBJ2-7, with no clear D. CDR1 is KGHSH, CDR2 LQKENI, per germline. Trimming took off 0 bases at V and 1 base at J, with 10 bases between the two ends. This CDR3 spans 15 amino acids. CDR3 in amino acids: CASSPPGSGSYEQYF. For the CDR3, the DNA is TGTGCCAGCTCACCACCGGGTTCAGGTTCCTACGAGCAGTACTTC.

CDR3 sequence reads: CASSVAQAGVQETQYF. The CDR3 nucleotides read TGTGCCAGCAGCGTAGCTCAAGCGGGAGTACAAGAGACCCAGTACTTC. This chain links TRBV9 with TRBJ2-5, with TRBD2 identical over 8 bases. Germline-derived CDR1 and CDR2 are SGDLS and YYNGEE. The CDR3 is 16 amino acids. J lost 2 bases, V lost 0 bases, and 6 bases had no gene match.

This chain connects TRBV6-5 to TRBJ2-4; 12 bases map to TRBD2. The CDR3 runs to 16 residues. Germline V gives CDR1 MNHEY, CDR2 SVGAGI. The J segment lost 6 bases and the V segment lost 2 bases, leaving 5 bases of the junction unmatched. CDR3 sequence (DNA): TGTGCCAGCAGTTACGCTAGCGGGGGGGCGGGAAACATTCAGTACTTC. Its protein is CASSYASGGAGNIQYF.

CDR3 DNA: TGCGCCAGCAGCCCGGGGGGGTTCGCTGAAGCTTTCTTT. Residues: CASSPGGFAEAFF. This rearrangement joins TRBV10-1 to TRBJ1-1, with D possibly being TRBD1 (5 bases). Germline CDR1 is WNHNN and CDR2 is SYGVQD (reference sequence). With 6 bases removed from V and 6 bases from J, the gap between germline ends came to 14 bases. The CDR3 covers 13 residues.

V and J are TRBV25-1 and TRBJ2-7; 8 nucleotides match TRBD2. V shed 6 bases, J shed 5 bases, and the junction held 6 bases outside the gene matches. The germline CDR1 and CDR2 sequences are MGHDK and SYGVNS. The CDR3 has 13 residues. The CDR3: CASRGSGTHEQYF. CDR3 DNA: TGTGCCAGCAGGGGTAGCGGGACCCACGAGCAGTACTTC.

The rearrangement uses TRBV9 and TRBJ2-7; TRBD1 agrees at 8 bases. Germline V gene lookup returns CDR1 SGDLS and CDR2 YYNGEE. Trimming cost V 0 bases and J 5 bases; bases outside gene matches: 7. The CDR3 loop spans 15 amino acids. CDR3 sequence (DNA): TGTGCCAGCAGCGTAGCAGGGGGCAGGGAGGACGAGCAGTACTTC. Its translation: CASSVAGGREDEQYF.

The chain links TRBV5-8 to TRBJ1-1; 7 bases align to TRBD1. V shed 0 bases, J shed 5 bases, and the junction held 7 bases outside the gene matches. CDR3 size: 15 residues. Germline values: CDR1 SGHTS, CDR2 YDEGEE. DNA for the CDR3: TGTGCCAGCAGCTTGGGAGACAGGGATTCGACTGAAGCTTTCTTT. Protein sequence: CASSLGDRDSTEAFF. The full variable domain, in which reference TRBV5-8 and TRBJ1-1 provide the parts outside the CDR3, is EAGVTQSPTHLIKTRGQQATLRCSPISGHTSVYWYQQALGLGLQFLLWYDEGEERNRGNFPPRFSGRQFPNYSSELNVNALELEDSALYLCASSLGDRDSTEAFFGQGTRLTVV.

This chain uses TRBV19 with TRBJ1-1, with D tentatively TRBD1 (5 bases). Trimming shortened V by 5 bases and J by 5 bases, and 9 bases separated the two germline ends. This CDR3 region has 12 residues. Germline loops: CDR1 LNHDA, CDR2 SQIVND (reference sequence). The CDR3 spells CASSFRDTEAFF. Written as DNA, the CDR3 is TGTGCCAGTAGTTTCAGGGATACTGAAGCTTTCTTT.

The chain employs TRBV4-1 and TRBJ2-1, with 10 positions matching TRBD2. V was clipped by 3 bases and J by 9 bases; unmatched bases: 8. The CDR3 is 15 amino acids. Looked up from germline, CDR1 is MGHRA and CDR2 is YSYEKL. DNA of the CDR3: TGCGCCAGCAGCCAGGTGTTGTTAGCGGGAGGTGAGCAGTTCTTC. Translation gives CASSQVLLAGGEQFF.

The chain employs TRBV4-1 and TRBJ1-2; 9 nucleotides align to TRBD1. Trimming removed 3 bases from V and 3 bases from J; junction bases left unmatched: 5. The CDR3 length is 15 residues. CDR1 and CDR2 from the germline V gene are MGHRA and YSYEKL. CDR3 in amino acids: CASSQEGQGDYGYTF. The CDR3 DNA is TGCGCCAGCAGCCAGGAGGGACAGGGCGACTATGGCTACACCTTC.

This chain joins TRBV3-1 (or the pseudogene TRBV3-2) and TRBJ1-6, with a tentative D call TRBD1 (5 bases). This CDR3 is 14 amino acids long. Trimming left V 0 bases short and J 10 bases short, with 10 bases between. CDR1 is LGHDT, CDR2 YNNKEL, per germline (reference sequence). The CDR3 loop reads CASSQDHQGSPLHF. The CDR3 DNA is TGTGCCAGCAGCCAAGATCATCAGGGATCACCCCTCCACTTT.